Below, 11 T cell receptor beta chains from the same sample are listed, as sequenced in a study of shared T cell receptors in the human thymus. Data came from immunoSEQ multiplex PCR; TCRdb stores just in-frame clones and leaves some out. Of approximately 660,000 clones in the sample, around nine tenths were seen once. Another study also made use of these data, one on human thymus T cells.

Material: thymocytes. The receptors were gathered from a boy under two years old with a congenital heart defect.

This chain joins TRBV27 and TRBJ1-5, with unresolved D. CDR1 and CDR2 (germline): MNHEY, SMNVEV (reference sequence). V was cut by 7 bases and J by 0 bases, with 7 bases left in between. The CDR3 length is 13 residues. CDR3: CASTEYSNQPQHF. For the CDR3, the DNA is TGTGCCAGCACCGAGTATAGCAATCAGCCCCAGCATTTT.

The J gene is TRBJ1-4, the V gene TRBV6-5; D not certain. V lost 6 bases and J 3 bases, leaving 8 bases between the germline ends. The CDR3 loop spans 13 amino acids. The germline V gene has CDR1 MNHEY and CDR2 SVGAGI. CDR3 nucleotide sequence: TGTGCCAGCAGACGGTTATCTAATGAAAAACTGTTTTTT. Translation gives CASRRLSNEKLFF.

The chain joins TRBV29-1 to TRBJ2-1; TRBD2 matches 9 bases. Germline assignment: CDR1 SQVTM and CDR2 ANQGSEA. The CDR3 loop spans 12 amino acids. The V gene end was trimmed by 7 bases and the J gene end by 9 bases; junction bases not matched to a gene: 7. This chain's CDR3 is CSAGPTSGEQFF. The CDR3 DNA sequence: TGCAGCGCCGGCCCGACTAGCGGTGAGCAGTTCTTC.

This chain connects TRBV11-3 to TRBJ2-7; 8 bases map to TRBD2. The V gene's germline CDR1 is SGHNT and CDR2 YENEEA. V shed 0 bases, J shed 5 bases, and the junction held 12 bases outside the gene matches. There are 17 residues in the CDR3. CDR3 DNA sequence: TGTGCCAGCAGCTTAGATTCACCCAGCGGGAGTAGCCACGAGCAGTACTTC. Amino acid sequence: CASSLDSPSGSSHEQYF.

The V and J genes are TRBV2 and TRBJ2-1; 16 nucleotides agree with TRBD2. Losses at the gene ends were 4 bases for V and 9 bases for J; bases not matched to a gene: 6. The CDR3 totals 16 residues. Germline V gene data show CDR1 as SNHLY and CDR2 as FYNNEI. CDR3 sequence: CASSGPGTSGRGEQFF. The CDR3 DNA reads TGTGCCAGCAGTGGTCCCGGGACTAGCGGGAGGGGTGAGCAGTTCTTC.

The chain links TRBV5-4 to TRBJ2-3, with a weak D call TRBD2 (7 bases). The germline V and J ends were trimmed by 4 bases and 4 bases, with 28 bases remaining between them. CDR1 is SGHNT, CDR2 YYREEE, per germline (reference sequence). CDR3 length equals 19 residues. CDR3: CASSPGEGGREARSDTQYF. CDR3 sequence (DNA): TGTGCCAGCAGCCCGGGAGAAGGGGGGAGGGAGGCCCGATCAGATACGCAGTATTTT.

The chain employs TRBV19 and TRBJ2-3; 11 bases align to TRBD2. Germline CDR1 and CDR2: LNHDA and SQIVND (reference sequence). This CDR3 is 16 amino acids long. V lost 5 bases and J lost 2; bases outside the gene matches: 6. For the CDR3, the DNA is TGTGCCAGTAGTCCGAAGACTAGCGGGACCACAGATACGCAGTATTTT. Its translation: CASSPKTSGTTDTQYF.

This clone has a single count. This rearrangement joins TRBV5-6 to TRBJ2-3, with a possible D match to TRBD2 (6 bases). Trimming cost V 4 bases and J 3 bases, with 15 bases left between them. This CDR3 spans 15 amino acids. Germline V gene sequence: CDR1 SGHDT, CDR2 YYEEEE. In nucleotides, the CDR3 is TGTGCCAGCAGCGAGACTAGACTACTGACAGATACGCAGTATTTT. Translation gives CASSETRLLTDTQYF.

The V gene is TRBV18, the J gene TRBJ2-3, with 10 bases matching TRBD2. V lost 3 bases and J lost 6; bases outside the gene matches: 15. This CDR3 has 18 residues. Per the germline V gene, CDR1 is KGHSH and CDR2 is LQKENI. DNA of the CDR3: TGTGCCAGCTCACCTCATGAGCGGGAGGGCAAGTCGCCCGATACGCAGTATTTT. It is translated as CASSPHEREGKSPDTQYF.

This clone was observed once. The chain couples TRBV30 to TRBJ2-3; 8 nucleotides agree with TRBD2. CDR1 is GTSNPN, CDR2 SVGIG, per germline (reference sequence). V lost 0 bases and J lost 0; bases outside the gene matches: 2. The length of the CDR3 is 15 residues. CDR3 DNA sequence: TGTGCCTGGAGTGTAATAGCGGGGAGCACAGATACGCAGTATTTT. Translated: CAWSVIAGSTDTQYF. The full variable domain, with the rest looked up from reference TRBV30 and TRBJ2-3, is SQTIHQWPATLVQPVGSPLSLECTVEGTSNPNLYWYRQAAGRGLQLLFYSVGIGQISSEVPQNLSASRPQDRQFILSSKKLLLSDSGFYLCAWSVIAGSTDTQYFGPGTRLTVL.

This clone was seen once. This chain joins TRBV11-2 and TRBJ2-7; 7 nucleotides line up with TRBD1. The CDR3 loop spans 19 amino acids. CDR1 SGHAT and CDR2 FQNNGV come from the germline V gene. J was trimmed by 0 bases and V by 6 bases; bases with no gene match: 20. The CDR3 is CASSLRSFYQGVSSYEQYF. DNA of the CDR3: TGTGCCAGCAGTTTAAGGAGCTTTTACCAGGGGGTAAGCTCCTACGAGCAGTACTTC.